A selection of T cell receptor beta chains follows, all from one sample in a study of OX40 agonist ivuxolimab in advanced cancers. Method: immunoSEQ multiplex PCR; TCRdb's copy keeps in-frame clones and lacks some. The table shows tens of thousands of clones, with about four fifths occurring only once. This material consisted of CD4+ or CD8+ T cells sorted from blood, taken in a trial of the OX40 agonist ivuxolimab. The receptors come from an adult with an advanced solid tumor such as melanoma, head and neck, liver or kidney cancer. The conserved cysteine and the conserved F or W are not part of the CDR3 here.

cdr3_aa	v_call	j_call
ASSLARQGTYEQY	TRBV7-8	TRBJ2-7
ASSYGGTEAF	TRBV6-5	TRBJ1-1
ASSDFQETQY	TRBV27	TRBJ2-5
ASSRYRGYEQY	TRBV14	TRBJ2-7
ASSFTTSYEQY	TRBV28	TRBJ2-7
ASSLWGLAESF	TRBV28	TRBJ2-7
AWSGQESSYEQY	TRBV30	TRBJ2-7
ASSTPDRRNYGYT	TRBV7-2	TRBJ1-2
ASSPGSSGLNTEAF	TRBV28	TRBJ1-1
ASRRTGEGNQPQH	TRBV6-1	TRBJ1-5
ASAEGQAYEQY	TRBV6-5	TRBJ2-7
ASSESTSGRAFEQF	TRBV28	TRBJ2-1
ASSPGTGRSHGQY	TRBV6-5	TRBJ2-7
ASSESQTQY	TRBV2	TRBJ2-5